This T cell receptor beta chain emerged from a study of blood T cell repertoires in COVID-19. Study overall: Sites across the United States, Italy and Spain contributed samples from acute and convalescent COVID-19.

Germline lookup yields CDR1 SGHTA and CDR2 FQGNSA. With 1 base clipped from V and 1 base from J, the junction kept 4 bases outside the gene matches. The CDR3 length is 16 residues. Method: immunoSEQ multiplex PCR; TCRdb's copy keeps in-frame clones and lacks some. Of about 250,000 clones in the sample, less than 90% were seen once. The sequencing input was PBMCs or T cells enriched from blood (not recorded which). The clonotype was recovered from a woman in her forties or fifties who had recovered from COVID-19. The rearrangement uses TRBV7-2 and TRBJ1-1; 9 bases fit TRBD1. CDR3 residues: CASSLVGTGPNTEAFF. In DNA form, the CDR3 reads TGTGCCAGCAGCTTAGTCGGGACAGGGCCGAACACTGAAGCTTTCTTT.